This T cell receptor (beta chain) was captured by sequencing in a study of blood T cell repertoires in COVID-19 (TCRdb year 2020). As for the study more broadly: Collaborator samples came from the United States, Italy and Spain and covered acute and convalescent phases of COVID-19. The material from the prospective study consisted of cDNA or gDNA derived from T cells, B-cell-depleted T cells, or PBMCs. Deeply sampled blood TCRbeta repertoires from subjects exposed to, actively infected with, or recovered from COVID-19 were included in the dataset. A freely available public database, intended as a resource for researchers studying the immune response to SARS-CoV-2, is where the repertoires were released. Samples came from the ongoing ImmuneRACE study (first 160 participants) plus 1,254 subjects from 6 global collaborators. Where available, HLA class I and class II types were obtained from metadata supplied by the sample provider rather than from assay-based typing. Sample metadata almost always included a de-identified subject ID, COVID-19 status, age in years and sex.

What the study reported, not specific to this receptor: Clinical and demographic metadata were provided uncurated, with the amount varying by source and participant.

The germline V gene yields MNHEY for CDR1 and SVGAGI for CDR2. Taken from cysteine to phenylalanine, the CDR3 has 14 residues. Here the CDR3 DNA is all that survives: 42 bases in frame from base 1. Cut back by 7 bases and 2 bases, the V and J ends lie 12 bases apart. The immunoSEQ Assay, a bias-controlled multiplex PCR, was used to amplify TCRbeta CDR3 regions from genomic DNA. The source study handled its data this way. Nucleated cell counts per sample were estimated from amplification of reference gene primers within the assay. To quantify the absolute abundance of each unique TCRbeta CDR3 rearrangement, sequence reads were collapsed and filtered. Productive Simpson clonality was computed per sample as the square root of Simpson's diversity index over productive rearrangements. TCRdb holds this immuneACCESS table with in-frame rearrangements only. Some clones are missing; in checked studies, unresolved V genes explain under half, and the rest has no known cause. V and J calls plus clone size are reproduced from that table; the DNA served to infer D and trimming. The sample table contains some 150,000 clones; only one count was recorded for roughly 90% of them. Around 2.9% of the sample lies in the top ten.

Whole blood was collected in K2EDTA tubes by collaborating institutions according to the institutions' own protocols. Collaborator samples were shipped for TCRbeta analysis as frozen whole blood, isolated PBMCs, or DNA extracted from either sample type. About this clone itself: This clone's antigen is unknown. Base qualities are not recorded, but no much larger clone differs from it by a single base.

The TCR originated in a man aged 55-75 years with acute or convalescent COVID-19. The rearranged chain carries TRBV6-5 and TRBJ1-3, and TRBD1 may be the D gene, going by 5 matching bases. Material: peripheral blood. This receptor has the CDR3 CASNPQGAGNTIYF. The sequence in DNA is TGTGCCAGCAATCCCCAGGGCGCTGGAAACACCATATATTTT.